The clone carrying this T cell receptor (beta chain) was recorded at least ten times. RNA transcripts provided the source from which TCR beta CDR3 regions were amplified. HTBI primers were used for first-round RT-PCR of the TCR CDR3. TCRdb recomputed calls from the multiplex PCR reads with MiXCR, one row per CDR3 protein. In the table there are 370,000 or so distinct CDR3 sequences, approximately 12% of which are singletons. The sample originates from a study of T cells in Graves' hyperthyroidism and ophthalmopathy. V was trimmed by 0 bases and J by 8 bases, leaving 12 bases between them. The CDR3 runs 14 residues. Germline CDR1 SGHRS, CDR2 YFSETQ. Hyperthyroidism, newly diagnosed and lasting under 2 months, affected patients aged 18 to 65. Exclusion followed for patients with uncontrolled infection, other autoimmune disease, pregnancy or lactation. Thyroid ultrasound, orbital computed tomography, clinical symptoms, and serum thyroxine and TRAb underpinned diagnoses.

J is TRBJ1-5 and V is TRBV5-1, with a tentative D call TRBD1 (5 bases). Sequenced input: blood. The TCR sequence derives from a man younger than 40 with Graves' hyperthyroidism that later progressed to Graves' ophthalmopathy. The CDR3 sequence: CASSLGGPREPQHF. The CDR3 bases are TGCGCCAGCAGCTTGGGGGGCCCACGGGAGCCCCAGCATTTT.